This TCR beta chain stems from a study of post-analysis software for immune sequencing data. Study-wide points: The five TRBV segments detected at higher frequency in patients than in controls included TRBV5-6, TRBV5-1 and TRBV20-1.

Unique molecular identifiers featured in each of the TCR beta cDNA libraries. TCRdb passed the PCR reads through MiXCR, listing each CDR3 protein once. The sample carries more than 450,000 distinct CDR3 sequences, 40% to 50% recorded once. The V end lost 3 bases, the J end lost 2 bases, and 17 bases lay between the germline ends. The germline V gene encodes CDR1 DFQATT and CDR2 SNEGSKA (reference sequence). This CDR3 spans 17 amino acids. Of note for this clonotype: The target antigen is unknown.

The sequencing sample was made of blood. The V call is TRBV20-1, the J call TRBJ2-6; D is uncertain. This TCR derives from a girl aged 5-17 years with multiple sclerosis. CDR3 sequence (DNA): TGCAGTGCTAGCCAACAGTTACTAACAACTGGGGCCAACGTCCTGACTTTC. Protein sequence: CSASQQLLTTGANVLTF.